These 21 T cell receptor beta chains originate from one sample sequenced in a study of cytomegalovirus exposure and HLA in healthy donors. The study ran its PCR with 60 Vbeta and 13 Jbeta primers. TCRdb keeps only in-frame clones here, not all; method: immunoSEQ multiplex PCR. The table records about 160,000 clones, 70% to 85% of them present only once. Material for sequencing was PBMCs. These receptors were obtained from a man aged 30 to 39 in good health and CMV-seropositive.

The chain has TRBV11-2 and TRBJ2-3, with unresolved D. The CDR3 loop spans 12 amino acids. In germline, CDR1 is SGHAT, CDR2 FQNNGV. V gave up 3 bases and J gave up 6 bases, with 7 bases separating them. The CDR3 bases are TGTGCCAGCAGCTTCGCAGCGGATACGCAGTATTTT. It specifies CASSFAADTQYF. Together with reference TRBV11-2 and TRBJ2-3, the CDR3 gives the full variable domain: EAGVAQSPRYKIIEKRQSVAFWCNPISGHATLYWYQQILGQGPKLLIQFQNNGVVDDSQLPKDRFSAERLKGVDSTLKIQPAKLEDSAVYLCASSFAADTQYFGPGTRLTVL.

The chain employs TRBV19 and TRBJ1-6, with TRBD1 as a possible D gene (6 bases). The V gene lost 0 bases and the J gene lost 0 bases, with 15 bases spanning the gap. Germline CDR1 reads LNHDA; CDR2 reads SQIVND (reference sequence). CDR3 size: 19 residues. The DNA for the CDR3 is TGTGCCAGTAGTATAGATCTACAGGGCCGAAGCTCCTATAATTCACCCCTCCACTTT. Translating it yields CASSIDLQGRSSYNSPLHF.

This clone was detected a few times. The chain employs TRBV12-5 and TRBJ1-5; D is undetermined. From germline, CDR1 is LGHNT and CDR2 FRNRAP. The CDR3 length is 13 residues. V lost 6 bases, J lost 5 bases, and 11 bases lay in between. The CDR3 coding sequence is TGTGCTAGTGGGGAGCGCGGGGATCAGCCCCAGCATTTT. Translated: CASGERGDQPQHF.

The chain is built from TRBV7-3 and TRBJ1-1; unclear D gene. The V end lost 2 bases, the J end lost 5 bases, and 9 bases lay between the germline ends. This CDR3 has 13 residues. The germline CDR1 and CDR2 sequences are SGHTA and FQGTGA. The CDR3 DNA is TGTGCCAGCAGCTTAGAGGGTAGTACTGAAGCTTTCTTT. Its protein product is CASSLEGSTEAFF.

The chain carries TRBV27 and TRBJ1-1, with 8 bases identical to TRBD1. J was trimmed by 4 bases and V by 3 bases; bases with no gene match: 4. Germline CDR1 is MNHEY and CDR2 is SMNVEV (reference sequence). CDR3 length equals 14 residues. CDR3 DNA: TGTGCCAGCAGTTTCCGACAGGGGAGCACTGAAGCTTTCTTT. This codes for CASSFRQGSTEAFF.

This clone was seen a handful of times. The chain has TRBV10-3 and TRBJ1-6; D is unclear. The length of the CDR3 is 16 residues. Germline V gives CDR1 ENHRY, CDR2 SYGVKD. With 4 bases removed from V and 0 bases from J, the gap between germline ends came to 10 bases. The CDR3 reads CAISVTSSSYNSPLHF. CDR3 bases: TGTGCCATCAGTGTTACTTCAAGCTCCTATAATTCACCCCTCCACTTT.

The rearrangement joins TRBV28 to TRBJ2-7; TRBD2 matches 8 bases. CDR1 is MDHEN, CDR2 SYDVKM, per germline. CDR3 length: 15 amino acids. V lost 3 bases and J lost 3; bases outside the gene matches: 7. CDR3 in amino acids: CASSFRVSGGYEQYF. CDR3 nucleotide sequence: TGTGCCAGCAGTTTCCGCGTCAGCGGGGGCTACGAGCAGTACTTC.

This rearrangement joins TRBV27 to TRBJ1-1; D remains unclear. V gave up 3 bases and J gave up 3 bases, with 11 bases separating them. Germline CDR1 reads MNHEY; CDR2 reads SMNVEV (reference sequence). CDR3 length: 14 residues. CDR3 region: CASSFEQFDTEAFF. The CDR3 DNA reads TGTGCCAGCAGTTTTGAACAGTTCGACACTGAAGCTTTCTTT.

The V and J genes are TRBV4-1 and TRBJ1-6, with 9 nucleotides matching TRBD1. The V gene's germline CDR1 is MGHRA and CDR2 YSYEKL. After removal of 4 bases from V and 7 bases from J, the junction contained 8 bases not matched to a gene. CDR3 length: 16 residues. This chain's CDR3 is CASSPTPGTGNSPLHF. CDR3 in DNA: TGCGCCAGCAGCCCCACCCCCGGGACAGGGAATTCACCCCTCCACTTT.

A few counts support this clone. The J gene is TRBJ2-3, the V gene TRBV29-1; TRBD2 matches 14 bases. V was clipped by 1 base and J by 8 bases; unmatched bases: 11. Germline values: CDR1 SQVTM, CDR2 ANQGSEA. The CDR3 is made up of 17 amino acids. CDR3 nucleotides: TGCAGCGTTGAAGGGCCCCCGGGACTAGCGGGGGAGATTACGCAGTATTTT. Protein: CSVEGPPGLAGEITQYF.

The CDR3 bases are TGTGCCTGGAGTAAGGGGGATCTACAGCCCCAGCATTTT. It yields the protein CAWSKGDLQPQHF. The chain is built from TRBV30 and TRBJ1-5; a possible D gene is TRBD1 (6 bases). V dropped 2 bases and J dropped 7 bases, with 12 bases sitting between them. Germline lookup yields CDR1 GTSNPN and CDR2 SVGIG (reference sequence). This CDR3 region has 13 residues.

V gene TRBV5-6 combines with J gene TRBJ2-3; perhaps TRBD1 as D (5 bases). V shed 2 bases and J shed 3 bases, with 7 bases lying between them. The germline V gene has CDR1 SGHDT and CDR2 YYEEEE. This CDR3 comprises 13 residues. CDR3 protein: CASSLDRTDTQYF. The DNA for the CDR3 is TGTGCCAGCAGCTTAGACAGAACAGATACGCAGTATTTT.

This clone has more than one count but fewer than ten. CDR3 DNA sequence: TGTGCTAGTGGTTTGGTACTAGCGGGGAATGCCTACGAGCAGTACTTC. Encoded protein: CASGLVLAGNAYEQYF. The chain uses TRBV12-5 and TRBJ2-7, with 10 positions matching TRBD2. V lost 0 bases and J lost 2; bases outside the gene matches: 4. CDR1 is LGHNT and CDR2 is FRNRAP in the germline V gene. The CDR3 spans 16 residues.

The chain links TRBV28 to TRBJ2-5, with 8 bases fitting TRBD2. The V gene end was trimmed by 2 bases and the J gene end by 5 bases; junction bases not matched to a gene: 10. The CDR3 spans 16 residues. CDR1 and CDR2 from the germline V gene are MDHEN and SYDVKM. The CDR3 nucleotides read TGTGCCAGCAGTTTAGCTTTGTCGGGGGGGCGGGAGACCCAGTACTTC. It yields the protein CASSLALSGGRETQYF. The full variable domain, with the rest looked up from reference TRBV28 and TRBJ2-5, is DVKVTQSSRYLVKRTGEKVFLECVQDMDHENMFWYRQDPGLGLRLIYFSYDVKMKEKGDIPEGYSVSREKKERFSLILESASTNQTSMYLCASSLALSGGRETQYFGPGTRLLVL.

CDR3 sequence reads: CASSYGQNQETQYF. CDR3 DNA sequence: TGCGCCAGCAGCTATGGACAAAACCAAGAGACCCAGTACTTC. The chain is built from TRBV5-1 and TRBJ2-5; tentative D call: TRBD1 (5 bases). The V end lost 3 bases, the J end lost 0 bases, and 9 bases lay between the germline ends. The germline gives CDR1 SGHRS, CDR2 YFSETQ. The CDR3 totals 14 residues.

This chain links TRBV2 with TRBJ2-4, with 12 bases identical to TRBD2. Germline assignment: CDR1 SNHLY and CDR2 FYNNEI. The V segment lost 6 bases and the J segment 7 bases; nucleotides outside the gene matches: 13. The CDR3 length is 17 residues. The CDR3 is CASSPTLAGGPRNIQYF. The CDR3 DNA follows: TGTGCCAGCAGCCCAACTCTAGCGGGGGGGCCTCGGAACATTCAGTACTTC.

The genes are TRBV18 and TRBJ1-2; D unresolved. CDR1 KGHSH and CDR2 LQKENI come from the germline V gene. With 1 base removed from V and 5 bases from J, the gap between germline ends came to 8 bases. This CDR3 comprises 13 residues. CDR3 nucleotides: TGTGCCAGCTCACCACGGTCAGAATATGGCTACACCTTC. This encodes CASSPRSEYGYTF.

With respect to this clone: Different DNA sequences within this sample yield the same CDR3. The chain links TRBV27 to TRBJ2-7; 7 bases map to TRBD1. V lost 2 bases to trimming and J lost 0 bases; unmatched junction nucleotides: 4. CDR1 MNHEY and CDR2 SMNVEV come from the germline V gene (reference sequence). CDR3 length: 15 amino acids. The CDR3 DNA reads TGTGCCAGCAGTTTACGGGGACAGAGCTCCTACGAGCAGTACTTC. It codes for CASSLRGQSSYEQYF.

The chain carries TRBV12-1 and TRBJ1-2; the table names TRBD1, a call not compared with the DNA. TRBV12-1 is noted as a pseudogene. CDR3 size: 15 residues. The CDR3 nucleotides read TGTGCCAGCAGCGAGGGGACAGGTGACAACTATGGCTACACCTTC. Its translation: CASSEGTGDNYGYTF.

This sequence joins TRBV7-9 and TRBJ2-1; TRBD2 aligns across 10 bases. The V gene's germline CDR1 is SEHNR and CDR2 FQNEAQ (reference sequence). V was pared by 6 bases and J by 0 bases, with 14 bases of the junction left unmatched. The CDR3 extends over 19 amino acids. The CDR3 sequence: CASRWEVWPSGSSYNEQFF. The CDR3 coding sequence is TGTGCCAGCAGATGGGAGGTGTGGCCTAGCGGGAGCTCCTACAATGAGCAGTTCTTC.

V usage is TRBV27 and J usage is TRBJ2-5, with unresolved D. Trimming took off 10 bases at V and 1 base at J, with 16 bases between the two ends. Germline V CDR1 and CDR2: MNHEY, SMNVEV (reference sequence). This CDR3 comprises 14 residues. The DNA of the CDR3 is TGTGCCATCATAAACGCCAGATTCCAAGAGACCCAGTACTTC. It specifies CAIINARFQETQYF.